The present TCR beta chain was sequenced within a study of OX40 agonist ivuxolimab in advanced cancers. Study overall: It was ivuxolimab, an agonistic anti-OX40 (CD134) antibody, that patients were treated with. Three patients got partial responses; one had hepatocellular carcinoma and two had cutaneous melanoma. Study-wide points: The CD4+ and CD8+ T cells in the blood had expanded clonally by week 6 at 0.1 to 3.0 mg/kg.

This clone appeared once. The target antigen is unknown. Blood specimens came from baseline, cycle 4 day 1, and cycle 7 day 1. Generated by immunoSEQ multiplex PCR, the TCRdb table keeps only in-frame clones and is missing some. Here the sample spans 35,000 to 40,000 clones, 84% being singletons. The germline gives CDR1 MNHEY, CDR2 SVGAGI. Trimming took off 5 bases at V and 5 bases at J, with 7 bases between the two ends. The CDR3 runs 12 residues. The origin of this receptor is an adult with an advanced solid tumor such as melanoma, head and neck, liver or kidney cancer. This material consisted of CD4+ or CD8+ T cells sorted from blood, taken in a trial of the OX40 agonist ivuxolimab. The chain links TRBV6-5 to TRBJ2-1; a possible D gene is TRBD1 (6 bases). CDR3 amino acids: CASSPGDNEQFF. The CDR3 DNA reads TGTGCCAGCAGTCCAGGGGACAATGAGCAGTTCTTC.